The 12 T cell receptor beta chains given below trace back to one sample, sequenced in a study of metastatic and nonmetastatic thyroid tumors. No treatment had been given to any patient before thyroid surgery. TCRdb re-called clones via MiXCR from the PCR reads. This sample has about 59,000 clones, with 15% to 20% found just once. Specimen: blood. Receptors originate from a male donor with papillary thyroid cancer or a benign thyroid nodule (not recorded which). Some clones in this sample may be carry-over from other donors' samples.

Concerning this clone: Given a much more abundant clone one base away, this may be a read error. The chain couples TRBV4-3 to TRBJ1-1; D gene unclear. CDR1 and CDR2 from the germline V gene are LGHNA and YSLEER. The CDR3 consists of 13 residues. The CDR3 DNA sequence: TGCGCCAGCAGCCAGACGGGGAACACTGGAGCTTTCTTT. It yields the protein CASSQTGNTGAFF.

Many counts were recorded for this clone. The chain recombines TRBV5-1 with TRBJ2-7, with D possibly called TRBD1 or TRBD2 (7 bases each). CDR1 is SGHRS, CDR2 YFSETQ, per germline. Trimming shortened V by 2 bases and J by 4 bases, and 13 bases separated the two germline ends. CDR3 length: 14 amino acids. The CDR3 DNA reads TGCGCCAGCAGCTTAGCAGGGGGAGGGTACGAGCAGTACTTC. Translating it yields CASSLAGGGYEQYF.

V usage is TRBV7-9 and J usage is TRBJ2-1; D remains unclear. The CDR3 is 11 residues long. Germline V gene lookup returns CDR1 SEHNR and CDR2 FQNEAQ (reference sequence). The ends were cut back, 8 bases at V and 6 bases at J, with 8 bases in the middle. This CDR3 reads CASVSSNEQFF. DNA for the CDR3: TGTGCCAGCGTTAGTAGCAATGAGCAGTTCTTC.

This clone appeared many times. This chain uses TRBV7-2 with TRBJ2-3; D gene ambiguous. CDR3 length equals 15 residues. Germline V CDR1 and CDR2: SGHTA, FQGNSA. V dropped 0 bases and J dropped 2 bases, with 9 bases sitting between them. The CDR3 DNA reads TGTGCCAGCAGCTTAGCCGTATCCTTCACAGATACGCAGTATTTT. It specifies CASSLAVSFTDTQYF.

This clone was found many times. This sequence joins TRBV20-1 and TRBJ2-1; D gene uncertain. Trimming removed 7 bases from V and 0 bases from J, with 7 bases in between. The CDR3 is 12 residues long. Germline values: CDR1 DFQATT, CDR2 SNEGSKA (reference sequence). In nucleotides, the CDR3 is TGCAGTGGCGGATTCTCCTACAATGAGCAGTTCTTC. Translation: CSGGFSYNEQFF.

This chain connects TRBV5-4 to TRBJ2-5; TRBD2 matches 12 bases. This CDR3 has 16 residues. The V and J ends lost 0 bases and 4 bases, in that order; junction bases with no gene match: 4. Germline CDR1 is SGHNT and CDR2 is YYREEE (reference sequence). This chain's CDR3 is CASSLVLAGGTETQYF. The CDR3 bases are TGTGCCAGCAGCTTGGTACTAGCGGGAGGAACAGAGACCCAGTACTTC. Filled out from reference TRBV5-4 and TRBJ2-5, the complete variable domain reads ETGVTQSPTHLIKTRGQQVTLRCSSQSGHNTVSWYQQALGQGPQFIFQYYREEENGRGNFPPRFSGLQFPNYSSELNVNALELDDSALYLCASSLVLAGGTETQYFGPGTRLLVL.

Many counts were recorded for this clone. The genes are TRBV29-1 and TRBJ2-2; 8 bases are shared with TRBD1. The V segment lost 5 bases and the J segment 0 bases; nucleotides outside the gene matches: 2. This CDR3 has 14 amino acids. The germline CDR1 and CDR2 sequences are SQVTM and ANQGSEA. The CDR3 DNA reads TGCAGCGTTCGGACAGGGACGAACACCGGGGAGCTGTTTTTT. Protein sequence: CSVRTGTNTGELFF.

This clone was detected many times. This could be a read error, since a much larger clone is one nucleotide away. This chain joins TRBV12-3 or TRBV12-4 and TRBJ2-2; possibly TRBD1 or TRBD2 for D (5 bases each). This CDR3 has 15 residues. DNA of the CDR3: TGTGCCAGCGATCCGGGACCCGAGAACACCGGGGAGCTGCTTTTT. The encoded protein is CASDPGPENTGELLF.

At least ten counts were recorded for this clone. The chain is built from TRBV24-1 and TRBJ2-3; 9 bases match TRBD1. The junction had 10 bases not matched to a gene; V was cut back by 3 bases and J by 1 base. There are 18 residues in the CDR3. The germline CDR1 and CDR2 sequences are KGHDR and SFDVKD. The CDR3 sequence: CATSDGDRGRWGTDTQYF. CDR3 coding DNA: TGTGCCACCAGTGATGGAGACAGGGGGAGATGGGGCACAGATACGCAGTATTTT.

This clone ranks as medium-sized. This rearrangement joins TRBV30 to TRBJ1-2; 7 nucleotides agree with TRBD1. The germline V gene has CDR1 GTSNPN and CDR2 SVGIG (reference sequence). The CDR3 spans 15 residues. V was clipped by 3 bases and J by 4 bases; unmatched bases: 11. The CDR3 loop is CAWSRIDRVSYGYTF. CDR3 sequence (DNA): TGTGCCTGGAGCCGGATTGACAGGGTTAGCTATGGCTACACCTTC.

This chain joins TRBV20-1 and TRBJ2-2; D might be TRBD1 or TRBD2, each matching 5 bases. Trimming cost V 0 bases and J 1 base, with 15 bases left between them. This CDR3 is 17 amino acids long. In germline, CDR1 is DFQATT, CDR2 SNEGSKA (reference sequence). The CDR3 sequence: CSARDRWGSVNTGELFF. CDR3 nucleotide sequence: TGCAGTGCTAGAGATCGATGGGGGAGTGTGAACACCGGGGAGCTGTTTTTT.

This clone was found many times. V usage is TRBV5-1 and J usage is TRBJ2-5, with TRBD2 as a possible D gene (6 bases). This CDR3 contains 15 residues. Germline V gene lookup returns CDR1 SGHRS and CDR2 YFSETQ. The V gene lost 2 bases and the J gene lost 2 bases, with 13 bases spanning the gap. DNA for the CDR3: TGCGCCAGCAGCTTTAGGGGAGGCCAGCAAGAGACCCAGTACTTC. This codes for CASSFRGGQQETQYF.